This T cell receptor beta chain was captured by sequencing in a study of molecular identifiers for immune sequencing clone quantification. General observations from the study: Clones above 20 RNA copies contained over 98% of effector molecules and under 1% of naive molecules.

V lost 1 base, J lost 0 bases, and 7 bases lay in between. The length of the CDR3 is 13 residues. The germline V gene encodes CDR1 DFQATT and CDR2 SNEGSKA (reference sequence). TCRdb reanalysed the PCR reads using MiXCR and keeps one entry per CDR3 protein. Of some 650,000 distinct CDR3 sequences in the sample, around 20% were seen once. The table lists this clonotype with many counts. The antigen remains undetermined. The sequence was obtained from a human donor in good health. Some libraries in this study had Jurkat cell RNA spiked in. The chain links TRBV20-1 to TRBJ2-7, with D unresolved. The specimen was naive CD8+ T cells from blood, with Jurkat cell RNA spiked in. Described subset: FACS-sorted CD8+CD4-CCR7+CD45RA+ naive T cells. The CDR3 DNA follows: TGCAGTGCTAGAGTCCTAAGCTCCTACGAGCAGTACTTC. Protein product: CSARVLSSYEQYF.